This record concerns one T cell receptor beta chain sequence. What it binds is unknown. The entry originates in a study of monozygotic twins with inflammatory bowel disease. The study, taken as a whole, reports: Twins classed as concordant or discordant showed no difference in repertoire similarity, possibly from limited power.

The CDR3 length is 15 residues. CDR1 is SGHNT and CDR2 is YYREEE in the germline V gene (reference sequence). Researchers used template switching to add UMIs featuring a 6-nucleotide sample barcode. TCRdb re-called the 5' RACE reads, yielding one record per CDR3 amino acid sequence without DNA. This sample's table has 95,000 to 110,000 distinct CDR3 sequences. The specimen was blood. The chain uses TRBV5-4 and TRBJ2-7; absent DNA, TCRdb's TRBD1 call cannot be checked. This clonotype was sampled from a human donor with ulcerative colitis or Crohn's disease, or a healthy co-twin of an affected twin (not recorded which). The CDR3 sequence is CASSPSGQTSYEQYF.